This TCR beta chain was captured by sequencing in a study of long-term antiretroviral therapy in people with HIV. Study-level results: Unavailable data included ART adherence, viral resistance and therapy changes (switches in treatment). Relative to control repertoires, HIV repertoires exhibited narrower CDR3 length ranges.

Looked up from germline, CDR1 is SNHLY and CDR2 is FYNNEI. This CDR3 is built from 18 residues. V was clipped by 0 bases and J by 6 bases; unmatched bases: 15. Of note for this clone: Its antigen remains unknown.

The assay used was immunoSEQ (version v3.0), run at survey level. Each sample aimed for about 40,000-50,000 sequenced T-cell genomes. Libraries were prepared by immunoSEQ multiplex PCR; TCRdb keeps only in-frame clonotypes and omits some of them. The data hold 30,000 to 40,000 clones, with about 86% observed a single time. Samples held about 0.9-10 million cryopreserved PBMC before DNA extraction. The receptor comes from a woman between 18 and 29 years old with HIV. The chain couples TRBV2 to TRBJ2-3, with 7 positions matching TRBD2. Here the sequenced sample was unsorted PBMCs, taken just before starting antiretroviral therapy. CDR3: CASSEAPGGPPNRDTQYF. The CDR3 DNA follows: TGTGCCAGCAGTGAAGCACCGGGAGGTCCTCCAAACCGGGATACGCAGTATTTT.